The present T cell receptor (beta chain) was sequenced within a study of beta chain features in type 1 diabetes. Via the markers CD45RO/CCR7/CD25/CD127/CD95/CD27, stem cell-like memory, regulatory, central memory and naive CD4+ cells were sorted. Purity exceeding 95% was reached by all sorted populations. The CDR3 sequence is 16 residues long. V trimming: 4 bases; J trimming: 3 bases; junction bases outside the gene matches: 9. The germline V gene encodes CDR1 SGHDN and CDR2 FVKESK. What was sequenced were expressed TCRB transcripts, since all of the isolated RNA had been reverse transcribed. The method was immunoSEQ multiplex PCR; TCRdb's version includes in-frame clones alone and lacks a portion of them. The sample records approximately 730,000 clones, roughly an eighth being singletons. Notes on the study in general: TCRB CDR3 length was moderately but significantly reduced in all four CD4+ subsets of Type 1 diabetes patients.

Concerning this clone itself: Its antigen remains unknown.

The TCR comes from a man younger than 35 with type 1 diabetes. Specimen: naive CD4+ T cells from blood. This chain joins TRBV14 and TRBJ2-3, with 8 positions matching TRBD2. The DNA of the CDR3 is TGTGCCAGCAGCCGCATACGGGGGGGCTGGACAGATACGCAGTATTTT. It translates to CASSRIRGGWTDTQYF.